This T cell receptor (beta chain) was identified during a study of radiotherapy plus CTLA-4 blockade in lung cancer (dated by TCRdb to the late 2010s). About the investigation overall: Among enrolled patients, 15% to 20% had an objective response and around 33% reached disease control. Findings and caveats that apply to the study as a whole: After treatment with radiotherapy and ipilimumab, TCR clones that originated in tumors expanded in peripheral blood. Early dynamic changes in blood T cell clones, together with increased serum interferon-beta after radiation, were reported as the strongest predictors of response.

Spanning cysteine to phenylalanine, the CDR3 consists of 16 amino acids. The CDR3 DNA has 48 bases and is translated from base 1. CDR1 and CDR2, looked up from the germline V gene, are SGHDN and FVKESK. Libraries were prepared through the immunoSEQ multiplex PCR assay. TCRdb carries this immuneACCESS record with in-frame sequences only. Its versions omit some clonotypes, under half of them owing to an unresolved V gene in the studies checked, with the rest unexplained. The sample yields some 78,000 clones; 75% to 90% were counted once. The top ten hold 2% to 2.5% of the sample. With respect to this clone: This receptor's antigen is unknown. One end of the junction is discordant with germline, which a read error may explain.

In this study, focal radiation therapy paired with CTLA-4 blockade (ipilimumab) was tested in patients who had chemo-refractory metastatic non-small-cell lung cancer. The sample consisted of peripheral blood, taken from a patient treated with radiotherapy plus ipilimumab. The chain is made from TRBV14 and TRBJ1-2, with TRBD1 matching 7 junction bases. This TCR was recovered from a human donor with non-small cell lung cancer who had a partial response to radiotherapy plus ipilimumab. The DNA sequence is TGTGCCAGCAGCCAAGGGAACAGGGGACGACGCTATGGCCACACCTTC. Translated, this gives CASSQGNRGRRYGHTF.